The 15 T cell receptor beta chains below were found in one sample sequenced in a study of blood T cell repertoires in COVID-19. TCRdb keeps only in-frame clones here, not all; method: immunoSEQ multiplex PCR. Here the sample spans roughly 140,000 clones, 75% to 90% being singletons. The specimen was peripheral blood. The source of these receptors is a man between 60 and 70 years old with acute or convalescent COVID-19.

CDR3 amino acids: CASSYGGEYQETQYF. The CDR3, as DNA: TGTGCCAGCAGTTATGGCGGCGAGTACCAAGAGACCCAGTACTTC. The chain uses TRBV6-5 and TRBJ2-5; D gene ambiguous. V dropped 3 bases and J dropped 0 bases, with 11 bases sitting between them. This CDR3 is 15 amino acids long. Germline lookup yields CDR1 MNHEY and CDR2 SVGAGI.

This chain uses TRBV24-1 with TRBJ2-1; maybe TRBD2 (6 bases). CDR1 and CDR2 (germline): KGHDR, SFDVKD. The V end was cut by 4 bases, the J end by 10 bases, with 22 bases between. The CDR3 runs 16 residues. CDR3 nucleotide sequence: TGTGCCACCAGTGACCCCACCGGGAGCCCTCTCGGGGAGCAGTTCTTC. Protein product: CATSDPTGSPLGEQFF.

V and J are TRBV5-8 and TRBJ2-7; the match to TRBD1 covers 9 bases. The CDR3 consists of 14 residues. V dropped 4 bases and J dropped 2; count of bases not matched to a gene: 4. CDR1 and CDR2 (germline): SGHTS, YDEGEE. As DNA, the CDR3 is TGTGCCAGCAGCCCAGGGACAGGGCCCTACGAGCAGTACTTC. Translated: CASSPGTGPYEQYF.

The gene calls are TRBV7-3 and TRBJ1-5; no reliable D call. The CDR3 has 13 residues. Germline V gene data show CDR1 as SGHTA and CDR2 as FQGTGA. The germline V and J ends were trimmed by 0 bases and 5 bases, with 5 bases remaining between them. For the CDR3, the DNA is TGTGCCAGCAGCTTAACGGAGGATCAGCCCCAGCATTTT. Amino acids: CASSLTEDQPQHF.

The CDR3 sequence: CASSLASPGTDTQYF. DNA for the CDR3: TGTGCCAGCAGCTTAGCTAGTCCGGGCACAGATACGCAGTATTTT. The rearrangement joins TRBV7-2 to TRBJ2-3; D gene ambiguous. Trimming stripped 0 bases from V and 1 base from J, with 8 bases between. Germline lookup yields CDR1 SGHTA and CDR2 FQGNSA. CDR3 length: 15 amino acids.

This chain links TRBV11-2 with TRBJ2-3; the D gene is possibly TRBD2 (5 bases). The V gene's germline CDR1 is SGHAT and CDR2 FQNNGV. The CDR3 covers 15 residues. The V end was cut by 5 bases, the J end by 2 bases, with 14 bases between. CDR3 region: CASSHTRTVTDTQYF. The CDR3 coding sequence is TGTGCCAGCAGCCATACCCGGACTGTCACAGATACGCAGTATTTT.

The chain recombines TRBV19 with TRBJ2-1; 8 bases line up with TRBD2. The V gene's germline CDR1 is LNHDA and CDR2 SQIVND (reference sequence). The CDR3 extends over 13 amino acids. Germline trimming cut 6 bases from V and 4 bases from J; bases unmatched to any gene: 2. As DNA, the CDR3 is TGTGCCAGTAGAGGGACTAGTTACAATGAGCAGTTCTTC. Its protein product is CASRGTSYNEQFF. The entire variable domain, with the rest obtained from reference TRBV19 and TRBJ2-1, is as follows: DGGITQSPKYLFRKEGQNVTLSCEQNLNHDAMYWYRQDPGQGLRLIYYSQIVNDFQKGDIAEGYSVSREKKESFPLTVTSAQKNPTAFYLCASRGTSYNEQFFGPGTRLTVL.

V is TRBV5-4 and J is TRBJ2-1; D may be TRBD2 (7 bases). Trimming cost V 4 bases and J 5 bases, with 16 bases left between them. CDR1 and CDR2 from the germline V gene are SGHNT and YYREEE (reference sequence). The CDR3 totals 15 residues. The CDR3 loop reads CASSLGGGADNEQFF. As DNA, the CDR3 is TGTGCCAGCAGCCTGGGTGGGGGGGCGGACAATGAGCAGTTCTTC. The full variable domain, rest sourced from reference TRBV5-4 and TRBJ2-1, is ETGVTQSPTHLIKTRGQQVTLRCSSQSGHNTVSWYQQALGQGPQFIFQYYREEENGRGNFPPRFSGLQFPNYSSELNVNALELDDSALYLCASSLGGGADNEQFFGPGTRLTVL.

The genes are TRBV6-5 and TRBJ2-1; D gene ambiguous. In germline, CDR1 is MNHEY, CDR2 SVGAGI. Trimming cost V 7 bases and J 12 bases, with 19 bases left between them. CDR3 length equals 13 residues. CDR3 in amino acids: CASTSNRRGRQFF. CDR3 in DNA: TGTGCCAGCACCTCCAACCGTCGCGGTCGGCAGTTCTTC.

The chain uses TRBV10-3 and TRBJ2-2, with D possibly TRBD1 on 5 matching bases. CDR3 size: 14 residues. Germline-derived CDR1 and CDR2 are ENHRY and SYGVKD. Trimming stripped 6 bases from V and 0 bases from J, with 8 bases between. CDR3 sequence (DNA): TGTGCCATCAGGGGGCCTACGAACACCGGGGAGCTGTTTTTT. Its protein product is CAIRGPTNTGELFF.

The V gene is TRBV3-1 (or the pseudogene TRBV3-2), the J gene TRBJ2-3, with 7 bases aligning to TRBD2. Germline lookup yields CDR1 LGHDT and CDR2 YNNKEL (reference sequence). The ends lost 4 bases at V and 4 bases at J; junction bases unmatched: 8. CDR3 length: 15 amino acids. Here the CDR3 reads CASSPTGGSADTQYF. The CDR3 DNA reads as TGTGCCAGCAGCCCAACCGGCGGGAGTGCAGATACGCAGTATTTT.

V is TRBV12-3 or TRBV12-4 and J is TRBJ1-1; no clear D. CDR3 length equals 13 residues. V gave up 5 bases and J gave up 3 bases, with 10 bases separating them. The DNA for the CDR3 is TGTGCCAGCAGTCTATCGAGGGACACTGAAGCTTTCTTT. Protein: CASSLSRDTEAFF.

This chain links TRBV5-6 with TRBJ1-4; D may be TRBD1 (6 bases). V was shortened by 4 bases and J by 0 bases, with 16 bases between the two germline ends. CDR1 is SGHDT, CDR2 YYEEEE, per germline. This CDR3 is built from 17 residues. In DNA form, the CDR3 reads TGTGCCAGCAGCGGGGAGGGCAGGGGAGCAACTAATGAAAAACTGTTTTTT. Encoded protein: CASSGEGRGATNEKLFF.

This clone was seen only a few times. The chain combines TRBV11-2 with TRBJ2-1, with 11 bases lining up with TRBD2. This CDR3 is 17 amino acids long. The V gene end was trimmed by 6 bases and the J gene end by 1 base; junction bases not matched to a gene: 8. Per the germline V gene, CDR1 is SGHAT and CDR2 is FQNNGV. CDR3 residues: CASRTLAGGKSYNEQFF. CDR3 DNA sequence: TGTGCCAGCAGGACGCTAGCGGGAGGAAAATCCTACAATGAGCAGTTCTTC.

This chain links TRBV9 with TRBJ2-1; 7 bases are a match to TRBD2. The germline gives CDR1 SGDLS, CDR2 YYNGEE. The CDR3 has 15 residues. V trimming: 4 bases; J trimming: 7 bases; junction bases outside the gene matches: 11. CDR3 DNA sequence: TGTGCCAGCAGCATACAGGACCGGGGAGGGAATGAGCAGTTCTTC. This sequence encodes CASSIQDRGGNEQFF.